A selection of T cell receptor beta chains follows, all from one sample in a study of OX40 agonist ivuxolimab in advanced cancers. Repertoires were generated with immunoSEQ multiplex PCR, while TCRdb's copy carries only in-frame clones and drops some. There are around 100,000 clones in the sample; 95% to 97% occur only once, and around 2.2% lies in the top ten. The sequencing here drew on CD4+ or CD8+ T cells sorted from blood, taken in a trial of the OX40 agonist ivuxolimab. These receptors all come from an adult with an advanced solid tumor such as melanoma, head and neck, liver or kidney cancer. Each CDR3 is given with its conserved first and last residue. Fields, in order: clone size, J gene, D gene, V gene, CDR3 DNA, CDR3 protein. A D gene is named only where the DNA matches it firmly. Expanded clones get a size class; other rows say once, few or many, or leave the size out.

clone_size: .; j_call: TRBJ1-2; d_call: .; v_call: TRBV28; cdr3_nt: TGTGCCAGCAGTTTATTACGGATCTATGGCTACACCTTC; cdr3_aa: CASSLLRIYGYTF
clone_size: .; j_call: TRBJ2-6; d_call: .; v_call: TRBV2; cdr3_nt: TGTGCCAGCAGGGAACTTCCCTCTGGGGCCAACGTCCTGACTTTC; cdr3_aa: CASRELPSGANVLTF
clone_size: .; j_call: TRBJ2-7; d_call: TRBD1; v_call: TRBV10-3; cdr3_nt: TGTGCCATCAGTGACCCAGGACAGGGCGGGCTGTACGAGCAGTACTTC; cdr3_aa: CAISDPGQGGLYEQYF
clone_size: .; j_call: TRBJ2-7; d_call: .; v_call: TRBV7-9; cdr3_nt: TGTGCCAGCTGCCAGACAGAGTCCTGCTACGAGCAGTACTTC; cdr3_aa: CASCQTESCYEQYF
clone_size: .; j_call: TRBJ1-2; d_call: TRBD1; v_call: TRBV27; cdr3_nt: TGTGCCAGCAGTTTATCGATAGCGCCGGGACAGCGATACTATGGCTACACCTTC; cdr3_aa: CASSLSIAPGQRYYGYTF
clone_size: .; j_call: TRBJ2-7; d_call: .; v_call: TRBV27; cdr3_nt: TGTGCCAGCAGCTCTATCTCCTACGAGCAGTACTTC; cdr3_aa: CASSSISYEQYF
clone_size: .; j_call: TRBJ1-1; d_call: .; v_call: TRBV2; cdr3_nt: TGTGCCAGCAGGGTGGACAGCAAAAGGAACACTGAAGCTTTCTTT; cdr3_aa: CASRVDSKRNTEAFF
clone_size: .; j_call: TRBJ2-1; d_call: .; v_call: TRBV7-9; cdr3_nt: TGTGCCAGCAGCTTTCCCGAGAAGCAGGAGCAGTTCTTC; cdr3_aa: CASSFPEKQEQFF
clone_size: once; j_call: TRBJ2-7; d_call: TRBD2; v_call: TRBV27; cdr3_nt: TGTGCCAGCAGTTTGTCTGGGGGACTACCTTACGAGCAGTACTTC; cdr3_aa: CASSLSGGLPYEQYF
clone_size: .; j_call: TRBJ2-3; d_call: .; v_call: TRBV5-6; cdr3_nt: TGTGCCAGCAGCTTGGGGCCAAAGCTTCTTAGCACAGATACGCAGTATTTT; cdr3_aa: CASSLGPKLLSTDTQYF
clone_size: .; j_call: TRBJ2-7; d_call: TRBD2; v_call: TRBV19; cdr3_nt: TGTGCCAGTAGCGGCGGGAGTACCTACGAGCAGTACTTC; cdr3_aa: CASSGGSTYEQYF
clone_size: .; j_call: TRBJ1-1; d_call: TRBD1; v_call: TRBV27; cdr3_nt: TGTGCCAGCAGAACGACAGGGGGCACTGAAGCTTTCTTT; cdr3_aa: CASRTTGGTEAFF
clone_size: .; j_call: TRBJ1-1; d_call: .; v_call: TRBV7-8; cdr3_nt: TGTGCCAGCAGCTTAGATGGCAGTTTGAACACTGAAGCTTTCTTT; cdr3_aa: CASSLDGSLNTEAFF
clone_size: .; j_call: TRBJ1-1; d_call: TRBD1; v_call: TRBV4-1; cdr3_nt: TGCGCCAGCAGCCAGATACAGGGGGCCCTGAACACTGAAGCTTTCTTT; cdr3_aa: CASSQIQGALNTEAFF
clone_size: .; j_call: TRBJ1-2; d_call: .; v_call: TRBV7-9; cdr3_nt: TGTGCCAGCAGCTTAGCCGGCTACACCTTC; cdr3_aa: CASSLAGYTF
clone_size: once; j_call: TRBJ2-3; d_call: TRBD2; v_call: TRBV7-9; cdr3_nt: TGTGCCAGCACCCCCCCGAGTGGACTAGCGGGCACAGATACGCAGTATTTT; cdr3_aa: CASTPPSGLAGTDTQYF
clone_size: .; j_call: TRBJ1-5; d_call: .; v_call: TRBV11-2; cdr3_nt: TGTGCCAGCAGCTTAGAATATGGTCAGCCCCAGCATTTT; cdr3_aa: CASSLEYGQPQHF
clone_size: .; j_call: TRBJ2-1; d_call: .; v_call: TRBV28; cdr3_nt: TGTGCCAGCAGTTTACTAGGATACAATGAGCAGTTCTTC; cdr3_aa: CASSLLGYNEQFF
clone_size: .; j_call: TRBJ1-3; d_call: .; v_call: TRBV5-4; cdr3_nt: TGTGCCAGCAGCGTAATCGGGAACCCTGGAAACACCATATATTTT; cdr3_aa: CASSVIGNPGNTIYF
clone_size: once; j_call: TRBJ2-7; d_call: .; v_call: TRBV9; cdr3_nt: TGTGCCAGCAGTTCCCCCTACGAGCAGTACTTC; cdr3_aa: CASSSPYEQYF
clone_size: .; j_call: TRBJ2-7; d_call: .; v_call: TRBV27; cdr3_nt: TGTGCCAGCAGTCTAAGGACCGCGTTCTCCTACGGGCAGTACTTC; cdr3_aa: CASSLRTAFSYGQYF
clone_size: .; j_call: TRBJ2-7; d_call: TRBD2; v_call: TRBV19; cdr3_nt: TGTGCCAGTGGACTAGGGCTCCACGAGCAGTACTTC; cdr3_aa: CASGLGLHEQYF
clone_size: .; j_call: TRBJ2-1; d_call: .; v_call: TRBV6-5; cdr3_nt: TGTGCCAGCAGAGAGTATAGCGGTTCCTACAATGAGCAGTTCTTC; cdr3_aa: CASREYSGSYNEQFF
clone_size: .; j_call: TRBJ1-1; d_call: .; v_call: TRBV28; cdr3_nt: TGTGCCAGCAGTTCCCCCCGGAGGATGAACACTGAAGCTTTCTTT; cdr3_aa: CASSSPRRMNTEAFF
clone_size: .; j_call: TRBJ2-1; d_call: TRBD2; v_call: TRBV7-2; cdr3_nt: TGTGCCAGCAGCTTAAGGACTAGCGGATACAATGAGCAGTTCTTC; cdr3_aa: CASSLRTSGYNEQFF
clone_size: .; j_call: TRBJ2-1; d_call: .; v_call: TRBV6-1; cdr3_nt: TGTGCCAGCAGTGTTAGCGAGAGCTCCTACAATGAGCAGTTCTTC; cdr3_aa: CASSVSESSYNEQFF
clone_size: once; j_call: TRBJ2-2; d_call: .; v_call: TRBV7-8; cdr3_nt: TGTGCCAGCAGCTTATGGGGCTATCCCGCAAACACCGGGGAGCTGTTTTTT; cdr3_aa: CASSLWGYPANTGELFF
clone_size: .; j_call: TRBJ2-3; d_call: .; v_call: TRBV29-1; cdr3_nt: TGCAGCGTTGAAGATGGGCCAGGAGTTAGCACAGATACGCAGTATTTT; cdr3_aa: CSVEDGPGVSTDTQYF
clone_size: once; j_call: TRBJ1-4; d_call: .; v_call: TRBV7-9; cdr3_nt: TGTGCCAGCAGCTTAGGAGGGACGGTTGAAAAACTGTTTTTT; cdr3_aa: CASSLGGTVEKLFF
clone_size: .; j_call: TRBJ1-1; d_call: TRBD1; v_call: TRBV19; cdr3_nt: TGTGCCAGTAGTATGGGGACAGGGGTAGTTGAAGCTTTCTTT; cdr3_aa: CASSMGTGVVEAFF
clone_size: .; j_call: TRBJ2-2; d_call: TRBD2; v_call: TRBV14; cdr3_nt: TGTGCCAGCAGCCAGCTCCCGGGACTAGCTTTATTCACCGGGGAGCTGTTTTTT; cdr3_aa: CASSQLPGLALFTGELFF
clone_size: .; j_call: TRBJ1-5; d_call: .; v_call: TRBV15; cdr3_nt: TGTGCCACCAGCCCAGGGCAGATCTTTCAGCCCCAGCATTTT; cdr3_aa: CATSPGQIFQPQHF
clone_size: once; j_call: TRBJ2-5; d_call: .; v_call: TRBV27; cdr3_nt: TGTGCCAGCTGTGGAGGGGGTGACGAGACCCAGTACTTC; cdr3_aa: CASCGGGDETQYF
clone_size: .; j_call: TRBJ1-5; d_call: .; v_call: TRBV5-6; cdr3_nt: TGTGCCAGCAGTTCCCAGGAAACCAATCAGCCCCAGCATTTT; cdr3_aa: CASSSQETNQPQHF
clone_size: .; j_call: TRBJ2-1; d_call: TRBD2; v_call: TRBV6-1; cdr3_nt: TGTGCCAGCAGTGGAGGGACTAGCGGGGAGCAGTTCTTC; cdr3_aa: CASSGGTSGEQFF
clone_size: .; j_call: TRBJ2-2; d_call: .; v_call: TRBV28; cdr3_nt: TGTGCCAGCTCCCCAGGCACCGGGGAGCTGTTTTTT; cdr3_aa: CASSPGTGELFF
clone_size: .; j_call: TRBJ2-1; d_call: .; v_call: TRBV4-3; cdr3_nt: TGCGCCAGCAGCCAAGATAGGGGGAGCTTTAATGAGCAGTTCTTC; cdr3_aa: CASSQDRGSFNEQFF
clone_size: .; j_call: TRBJ1-2; d_call: .; v_call: TRBV18; cdr3_nt: TGTGCCAGCTCACCTCCAGGTCATGGGGGCTACACCTTC; cdr3_aa: CASSPPGHGGYTF
clone_size: .; j_call: TRBJ2-5; d_call: .; v_call: TRBV5-5; cdr3_nt: TGTGCCAGCAGCCCCCCCGGGAGCCAGGAGACCCAGTACTTC; cdr3_aa: CASSPPGSQETQYF
clone_size: .; j_call: TRBJ2-5; d_call: .; v_call: TRBV13; cdr3_nt: TGTGCCAGCAGCTTAAGGCAGCCAAAAGAGACCCAGTACTTC; cdr3_aa: CASSLRQPKETQYF
clone_size: .; j_call: TRBJ1-4; d_call: .; v_call: TRBV15; cdr3_nt: TGTGCCACCAGCAGAGTAAGGGGACTGGATGAAAAACTGTTTTTT; cdr3_aa: CATSRVRGLDEKLFF
clone_size: .; j_call: TRBJ1-2; d_call: .; v_call: TRBV5-4; cdr3_nt: TGTGCCAGCAGCCCCACGTTCTACCAGGACTATGGCTACACCTTC; cdr3_aa: CASSPTFYQDYGYTF
clone_size: .; j_call: TRBJ2-7; d_call: .; v_call: TRBV5-6; cdr3_nt: TGTGCCAGCAGCTTGGAGGCTTGGACGGGGGCAGACGAGCAGTACTTC; cdr3_aa: CASSLEAWTGADEQYF
clone_size: once; j_call: TRBJ1-5; d_call: .; v_call: TRBV6-1; cdr3_nt: TGTGCCAGCAGTGAAGATGGTCAGTATAGCAATCAGCCCCAGCATTTT; cdr3_aa: CASSEDGQYSNQPQHF
clone_size: few; j_call: TRBJ2-7; d_call: .; v_call: TRBV9; cdr3_nt: TGTGCCAGCAGCGTGGACCAAAGCTCCTACGAGCAGTACTTC; cdr3_aa: CASSVDQSSYEQYF
clone_size: .; j_call: TRBJ2-5; d_call: .; v_call: TRBV9; cdr3_nt: TGTGCCAGCAGCGTAGACGCCCTCAGATATGAGACCCAGTACTTC; cdr3_aa: CASSVDALRYETQYF
clone_size: once; j_call: TRBJ2-3; d_call: .; v_call: TRBV7-6; cdr3_nt: TGTGCCAGCAGCGGTTTCGTAGAGAGGGAATATAGCACAGATACGCAGTATTTT; cdr3_aa: CASSGFVEREYSTDTQYF
clone_size: .; j_call: TRBJ1-1; d_call: .; v_call: TRBV7-9; cdr3_nt: TGTGCCAGCAGCTTAGGGTACACTGAAGCTTTCTTT; cdr3_aa: CASSLGYTEAFF
clone_size: .; j_call: TRBJ1-6; d_call: .; v_call: TRBV6-1; cdr3_nt: TGTGCCAGCACAACAGAGAGCTCCTATAATTCACCCCTCCACTTT; cdr3_aa: CASTTESSYNSPLHF
clone_size: few; j_call: TRBJ2-1; d_call: .; v_call: TRBV7-9; cdr3_nt: TGTGCCAGCAGCTCGAGCGAGAAAGGGACAGCGGGTGCCAATGAGCAGTTCTTC; cdr3_aa: CASSSSEKGTAGANEQFF
clone_size: .; j_call: TRBJ2-1; d_call: .; v_call: TRBV28; cdr3_nt: TGTGCCAGCAGTTTATCCTCGTTTTCCTACAATGAGCAGTTCTTC; cdr3_aa: CASSLSSFSYNEQFF
clone_size: once; j_call: TRBJ1-5; d_call: .; v_call: TRBV28; cdr3_nt: TGTGCCAGCAGGGAAGGGACACACAATCAGCCCCAGCATTTT; cdr3_aa: CASREGTHNQPQHF
clone_size: .; j_call: TRBJ1-3; d_call: .; v_call: TRBV6-5; cdr3_nt: TGTGCCAGCAGTCTGGGAGGGGAAGGAAACACCATATATTTT; cdr3_aa: CASSLGGEGNTIYF
clone_size: .; j_call: TRBJ2-1; d_call: TRBD1; v_call: TRBV19; cdr3_nt: TGTGCCAGTAGTTCCGGGACAGGGGGCAATGAGCAGTTCTTC; cdr3_aa: CASSSGTGGNEQFF
clone_size: .; j_call: TRBJ1-1; d_call: .; v_call: TRBV19; cdr3_nt: TGTGCCAGTAGTATACGGATATCATGGGGGGGACTGAACACTGAAGCTTTCTTT; cdr3_aa: CASSIRISWGGLNTEAFF
clone_size: .; j_call: TRBJ2-7; d_call: .; v_call: TRBV7-9; cdr3_nt: TGTGCCAGCAGCTTAGTCCCAGGGTACTCCTACGAGCAGTACTTC; cdr3_aa: CASSLVPGYSYEQYF
clone_size: .; j_call: TRBJ2-7; d_call: .; v_call: TRBV5-1; cdr3_nt: TGCGCCAGCAGCTTGGAGGGATACGAGCAGTACTTC; cdr3_aa: CASSLEGYEQYF
clone_size: .; j_call: TRBJ2-1; d_call: .; v_call: TRBV5-6; cdr3_nt: TGTGCCAGCAGCTTCGAGGCGCCCTACAATGAGCAGTTCTTC; cdr3_aa: CASSFEAPYNEQFF
clone_size: .; j_call: TRBJ2-7; d_call: .; v_call: TRBV5-1; cdr3_nt: TGCGCCAGCAGCCGTCCCTACGAGCAGTACTTC; cdr3_aa: CASSRPYEQYF
clone_size: .; j_call: TRBJ2-3; d_call: .; v_call: TRBV9; cdr3_nt: TGTGCCAGCAGCGGGGGGGACAGCCCAGATACGCAGTATTTT; cdr3_aa: CASSGGDSPDTQYF